This T cell receptor beta chain was identified during a study of cytomegalovirus exposure and HLA in healthy donors. Study-wide results and limits: There were fewer than 200 TCR beta chains listed as cytomegalovirus-associated.

Remarks on this clone: As yet, its antigen is unknown.

The PCR contained 60 Vbeta and 13 Jbeta primers. Sequenced by immunoSEQ multiplex PCR; TCRdb stores in-frame clones only, minus some. The table has 55,000 or so clones, about 80% seen once. V was clipped by 2 bases and J by 6 bases; unmatched bases: 5. Per germline, CDR1 MNHEY and CDR2 SVGAGI. This CDR3 is 15 amino acids long. Material for sequencing was PBMCs. This sequence was found in a man aged 45-65 years in good health and CMV-seronegative. J is TRBJ2-2 and V is TRBV6-5, with 8 bases fitting TRBD1. The CDR3 spells CASSYLEDRAGELFF. The CDR3 DNA sequence: TGTGCCAGCAGTTACCTAGAGGACAGGGCCGGGGAGCTGTTTTTT.